This section outlines one T cell receptor beta chain sequence together with its context. The antigen remains unidentified. V shed 2 bases and J 2 bases; nucleotides not matched to a gene: 12. Germline V gene sequence: CDR1 SGHTA, CDR2 FQGTGA. The CDR3 is 18 amino acids. TCRdb re-called the 5' RACE reads with MiXCR, one entry per CDR3 protein. This sample yields hundreds of thousands of distinct CDR3 sequences, of which approximately 16% are seen a single time; approximately 20% belongs to the top ten. These data come from a study of T-cell memory formation after mild COVID-19. Notes on the study in general: A second wave expanding day 15 to 37 was CD4+-biased; contracting clones were balanced.

Input material: PBMCs or a T cell subset sorted from them (not recorded which). The sequence was collected from a young man who had mild COVID-19 (a few samples of this study predate the infection). Cell type and time point are not known. The chain joins TRBV7-3 to TRBJ2-3, with TRBD2 matching 8 bases. The CDR3 region is CASSLYGGARRSTDTQYF. The CDR3 DNA sequence: TGTGCCAGCAGCTTATACGGGGGGGCTCGAAGGTCCACAGATACGCAGTATTTT.